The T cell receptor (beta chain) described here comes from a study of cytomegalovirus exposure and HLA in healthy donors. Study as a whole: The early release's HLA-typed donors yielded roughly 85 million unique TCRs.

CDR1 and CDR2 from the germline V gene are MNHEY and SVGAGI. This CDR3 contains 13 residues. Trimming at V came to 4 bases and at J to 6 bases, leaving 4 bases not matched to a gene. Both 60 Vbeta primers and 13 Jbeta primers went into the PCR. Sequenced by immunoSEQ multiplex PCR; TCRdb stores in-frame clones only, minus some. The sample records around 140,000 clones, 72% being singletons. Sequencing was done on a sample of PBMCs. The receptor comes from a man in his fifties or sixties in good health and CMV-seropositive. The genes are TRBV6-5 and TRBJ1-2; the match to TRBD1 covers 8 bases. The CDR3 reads CASSSQGANGYTF. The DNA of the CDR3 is TGTGCCAGCAGTTCTCAGGGGGCGAATGGCTACACCTTC.